This T cell receptor (beta chain) originates from a study of technical replicates of blood from four donors. The CDR3 spans 15 residues. The germline V gene has CDR1 SGHTA and CDR2 FQGNSA. Trimming pared 6 bases from V and 2 bases from J, leaving 13 bases between. Clones were read by immunoSEQ multiplex PCR, and TCRdb kept only the in-frame ones, dropping some. The sample has roughly 93,000 clones; about 96% are singletons. This receptor was obtained from a human donor in good health. Sequencing was carried out using T cells isolated from PBMCs. This chain uses TRBV7-2 with TRBJ2-2, with D hard to call. The CDR3 region is CASRTTKQNTGELFF. In DNA, the CDR3 is TGTGCCAGCAGAACTACCAAACAAAACACCGGGGAGCTGTTTTTT.